This TCR beta chain was identified in a study of OX40 agonist ivuxolimab in advanced cancers. The wider study: As their treatment, patients were administered ivuxolimab, an agonistic anti-OX40 (CD134) antibody. Patients with hepatocellular carcinoma, melanoma, renal cell or head and neck cancer made up the dose-escalation patients. Among those enrolled, mean age was about 63 years (range about 23 to 90) and 82.7% were male.

The assay was immunoSEQ multiplex PCR, and TCRdb's table has in-frame clones only and misses some. The sample yields around 62,000 clones, around nine tenths seen once. On this clone itself: Its antigen is not identified.

General study points: Researchers did not determine the expanded peripheral T cells' antigen specificity.

This TCR came from an adult with an advanced solid tumor such as melanoma, head and neck, liver or kidney cancer. Sequences were derived from CD4+ or CD8+ T cells sorted from blood, sampled in a trial of the OX40 agonist ivuxolimab.

The CDR3 sequence is CASSLASGGPVWEQYF. DNA of the CDR3: TGTGCCAGCAGCTTGGCGAGCGGGGGCCCCGTGTGGGAGCAGTACTTC. The chain carries TRBV5-8 and TRBJ2-7, with 8 bases fitting TRBD2. Unmatched junction bases numbered 12, after V lost 0 bases and J lost 7 bases. CDR1 SGHTS and CDR2 YDEGEE come from the germline V gene. CDR3 size: 16 residues.